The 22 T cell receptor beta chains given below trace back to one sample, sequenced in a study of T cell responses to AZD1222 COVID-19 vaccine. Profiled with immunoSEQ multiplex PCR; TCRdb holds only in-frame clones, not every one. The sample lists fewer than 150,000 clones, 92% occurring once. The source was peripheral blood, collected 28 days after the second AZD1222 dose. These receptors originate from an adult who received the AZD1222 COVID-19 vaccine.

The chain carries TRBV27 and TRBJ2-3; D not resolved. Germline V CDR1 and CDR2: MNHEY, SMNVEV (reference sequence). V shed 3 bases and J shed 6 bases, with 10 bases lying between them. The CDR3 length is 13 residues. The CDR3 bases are TGTGCCAGCAGTTTCACCTTGGTGGATACGCAGTATTTT. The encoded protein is CASSFTLVDTQYF.

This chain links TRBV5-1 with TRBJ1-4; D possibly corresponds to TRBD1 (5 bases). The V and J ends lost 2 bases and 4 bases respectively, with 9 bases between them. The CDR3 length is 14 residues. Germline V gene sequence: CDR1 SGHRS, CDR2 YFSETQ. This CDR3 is CASSLPDSNEKLFF. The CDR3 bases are TGCGCCAGCAGCTTACCCGACAGTAATGAAAAACTGTTTTTT.

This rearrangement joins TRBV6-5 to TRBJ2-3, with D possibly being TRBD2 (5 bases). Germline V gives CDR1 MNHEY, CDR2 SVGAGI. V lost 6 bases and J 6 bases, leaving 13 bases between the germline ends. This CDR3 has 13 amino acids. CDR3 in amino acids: CASSSGMGDTQYF. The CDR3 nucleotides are TGTGCCAGCAGCTCCGGGATGGGGGATACGCAGTATTTT.

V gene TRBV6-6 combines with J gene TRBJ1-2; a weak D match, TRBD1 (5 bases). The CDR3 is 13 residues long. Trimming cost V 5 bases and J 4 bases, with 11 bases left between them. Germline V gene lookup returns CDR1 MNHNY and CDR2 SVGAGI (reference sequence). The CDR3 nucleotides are TGTGCCAGCAGTAGTCAGGGAGTCTATGGCTACACCTTC. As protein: CASSSQGVYGYTF.

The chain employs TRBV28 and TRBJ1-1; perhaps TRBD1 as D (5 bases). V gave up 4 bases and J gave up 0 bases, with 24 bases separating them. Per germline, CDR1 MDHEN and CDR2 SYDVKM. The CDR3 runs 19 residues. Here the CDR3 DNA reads TGTGCCAGCAGTTACCCCCGGGGCAGGACCCCCCTCATGAACACTGAAGCTTTCTTT. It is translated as CASSYPRGRTPLMNTEAFF.

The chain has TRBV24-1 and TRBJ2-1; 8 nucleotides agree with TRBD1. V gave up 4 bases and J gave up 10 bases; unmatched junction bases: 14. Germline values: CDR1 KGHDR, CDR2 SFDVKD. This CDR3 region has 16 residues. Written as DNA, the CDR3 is TGTGCCACCAGTGACAAGGGACAGGCAATGCGTGGAGAGCAGTTCTTC. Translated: CATSDKGQAMRGEQFF.

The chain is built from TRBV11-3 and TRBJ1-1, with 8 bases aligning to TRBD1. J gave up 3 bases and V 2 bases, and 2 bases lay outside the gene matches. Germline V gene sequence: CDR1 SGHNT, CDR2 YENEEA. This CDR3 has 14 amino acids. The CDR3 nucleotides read TGTGCCAGCAGCTTACAGGGGGCGGACACTGAAGCTTTCTTT. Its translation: CASSLQGADTEAFF.

The CDR3 here is CASSPRGTGGYSTSGNTIYF. DNA for the CDR3: TGTGCCAGCTCACCACGGGGGACAGGGGGTTACTCTACTTCTGGAAACACCATATATTTT. The genes are TRBV18 and TRBJ1-3; 11 bases line up with TRBD1. CDR1 and CDR2 from the germline V gene are KGHSH and LQKENI. This CDR3 contains 20 residues. V trimming: 1 base; J trimming: 1 base; junction bases outside the gene matches: 12. Using reference TRBV18 and TRBJ1-3 for the parts outside the CDR3, the full variable domain is NAGVMQNPRHLVRRRGQEARLRCSPMKGHSHVYWYRQLPEEGLKFMVYLQKENIIDESGMPKERFSAEFPKEGPSILRIQQVVRGDSAAYFCASSPRGTGGYSTSGNTIYFGEGSWLTVV.

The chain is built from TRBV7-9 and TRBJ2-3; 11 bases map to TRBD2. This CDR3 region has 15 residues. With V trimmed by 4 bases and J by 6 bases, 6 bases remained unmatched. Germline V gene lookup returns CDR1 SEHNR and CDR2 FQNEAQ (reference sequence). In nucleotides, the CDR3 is TGTGCCAGCAGCTCCGTAGCGGGAGGGCATGATACGCAGTATTTT. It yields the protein CASSSVAGGHDTQYF. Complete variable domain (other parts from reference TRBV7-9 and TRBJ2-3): DTGVSQNPRHKITKRGQNVTFRCDPISEHNRLYWYRQTLGQGPEFLTYFQNEAQLEKSRLLSDRFSAERPKGSFSTLEIQRTEQGDSAMYLCASSSVAGGHDTQYFGPGTRLTVL.

The CDR3 DNA is TGTGCCAGCAGCCCACGGGGTAGCGGGAGCCAAGAGACCCAGTACTTC. It encodes CASSPRGSGSQETQYF. This chain connects TRBV13 to TRBJ2-5, with 9 bases aligning to TRBD2. Looked up from germline, CDR1 is PRHDT and CDR2 is FYEKMQ (reference sequence). The ends lost 5 bases at V and 1 base at J; junction bases unmatched: 8. The CDR3 totals 16 residues.

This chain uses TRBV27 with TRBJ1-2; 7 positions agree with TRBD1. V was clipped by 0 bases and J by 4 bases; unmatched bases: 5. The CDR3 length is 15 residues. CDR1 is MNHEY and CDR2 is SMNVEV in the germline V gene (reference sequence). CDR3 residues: CASSLSTGYGYGYTF. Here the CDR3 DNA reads TGTGCCAGCAGTTTATCGACAGGGTATGGCTATGGCTACACCTTC.

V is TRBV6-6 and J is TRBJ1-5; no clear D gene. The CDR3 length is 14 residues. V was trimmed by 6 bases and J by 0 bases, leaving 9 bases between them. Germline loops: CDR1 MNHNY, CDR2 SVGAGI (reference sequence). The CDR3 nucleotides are TGTGCCAGCAGCTATCAGAATAGCAATCAGCCCCAGCATTTT. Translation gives CASSYQNSNQPQHF.

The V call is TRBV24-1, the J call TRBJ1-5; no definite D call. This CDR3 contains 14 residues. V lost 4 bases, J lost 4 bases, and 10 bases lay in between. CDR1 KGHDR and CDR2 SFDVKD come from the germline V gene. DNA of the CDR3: TGTGCCACCAGTGACGCTCGGGGTAATCAGCCCCAGCATTTT. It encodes CATSDARGNQPQHF.

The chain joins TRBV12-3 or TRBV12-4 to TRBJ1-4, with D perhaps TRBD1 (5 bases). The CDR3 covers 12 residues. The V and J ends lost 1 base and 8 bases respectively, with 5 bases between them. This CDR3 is CASSLGGEKLFF. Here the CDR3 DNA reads TGTGCCAGCAGTTTAGGGGGGGAAAAACTGTTTTTT.

Here the CDR3 reads CASGMTGGDGYTF. The CDR3 DNA reads TGTGCTAGTGGTATGACAGGGGGCGATGGCTACACCTTC. The gene calls are TRBV12-5 and TRBJ1-2; 10 nucleotides align to TRBD1. The CDR3 contains 13 residues. Germline values: CDR1 LGHNT, CDR2 FRNRAP. Trimming cost V 5 bases and J 6 bases; bases outside gene matches: 3.

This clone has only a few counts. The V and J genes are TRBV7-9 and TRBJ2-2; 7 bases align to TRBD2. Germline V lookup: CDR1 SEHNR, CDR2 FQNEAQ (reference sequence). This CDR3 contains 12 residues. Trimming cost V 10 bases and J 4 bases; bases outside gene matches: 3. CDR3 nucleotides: TGTGCCATGGGCGGGGGCACCGGGGAGCTGTTTTTT. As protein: CAMGGGTGELFF.

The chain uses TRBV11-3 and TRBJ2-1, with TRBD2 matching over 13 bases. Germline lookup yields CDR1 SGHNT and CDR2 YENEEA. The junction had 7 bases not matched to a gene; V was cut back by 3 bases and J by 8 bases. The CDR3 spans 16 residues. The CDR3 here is CASSLQTSGGSDEQFF. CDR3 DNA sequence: TGTGCCAGCAGCTTGCAGACTAGCGGGGGGTCGGATGAGCAGTTCTTC. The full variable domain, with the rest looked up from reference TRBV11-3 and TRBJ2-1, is EAGVVQSPRYKIIEKKQPVAFWCNPISGHNTLYWYLQNLGQGPELLIRYENEEAVDDSQLPKDRFSAERLKGVDSTLKIQPAELGDSAVYLCASSLQTSGGSDEQFFGPGTRLTVL.

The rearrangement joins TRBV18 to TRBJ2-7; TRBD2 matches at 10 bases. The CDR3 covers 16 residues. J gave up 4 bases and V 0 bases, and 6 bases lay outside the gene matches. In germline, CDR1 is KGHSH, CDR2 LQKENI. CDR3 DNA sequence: TGTGCCAGCTCACCACCAGCGGGAGGGTTTTTATACGAGCAGTACTTC. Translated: CASSPPAGGFLYEQYF. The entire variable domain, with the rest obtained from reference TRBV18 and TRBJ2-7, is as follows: NAGVMQNPRHLVRRRGQEARLRCSPMKGHSHVYWYRQLPEEGLKFMVYLQKENIIDESGMPKERFSAEFPKEGPSILRIQQVVRGDSAAYFCASSPPAGGFLYEQYFGPGTRLTVT.

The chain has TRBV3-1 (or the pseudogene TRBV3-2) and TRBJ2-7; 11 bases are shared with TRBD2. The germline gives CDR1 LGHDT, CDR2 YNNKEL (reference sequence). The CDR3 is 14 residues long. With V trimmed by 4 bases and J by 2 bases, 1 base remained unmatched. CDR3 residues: CASSRGLAAYEQYF. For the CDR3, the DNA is TGTGCCAGCAGCCGGGGACTAGCGGCCTACGAGCAGTACTTC.

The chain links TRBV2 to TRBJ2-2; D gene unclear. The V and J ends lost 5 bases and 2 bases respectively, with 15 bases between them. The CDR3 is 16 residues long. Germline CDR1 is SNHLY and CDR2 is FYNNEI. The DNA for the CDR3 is TGTGCCAGCAGTTTTGACCGGTACTATAACACCGGGGAGCTGTTTTTT. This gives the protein CASSFDRYYNTGELFF.

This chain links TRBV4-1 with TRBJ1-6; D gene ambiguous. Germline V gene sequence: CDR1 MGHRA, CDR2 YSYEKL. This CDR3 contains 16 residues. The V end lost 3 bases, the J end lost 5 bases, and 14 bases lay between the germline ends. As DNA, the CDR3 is TGCGCCAGCAGCCAGAGAGGGCCTGGGGATAATTCACCCCTCCACTTT. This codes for CASSQRGPGDNSPLHF.

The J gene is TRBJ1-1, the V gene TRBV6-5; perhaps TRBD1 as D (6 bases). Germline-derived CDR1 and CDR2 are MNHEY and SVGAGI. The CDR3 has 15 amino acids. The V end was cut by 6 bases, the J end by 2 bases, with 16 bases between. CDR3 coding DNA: TGTGCCAGCAGCAATTGGGGGGCTTTTAACACTGAAGCTTTCTTT. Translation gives CASSNWGAFNTEAFF.